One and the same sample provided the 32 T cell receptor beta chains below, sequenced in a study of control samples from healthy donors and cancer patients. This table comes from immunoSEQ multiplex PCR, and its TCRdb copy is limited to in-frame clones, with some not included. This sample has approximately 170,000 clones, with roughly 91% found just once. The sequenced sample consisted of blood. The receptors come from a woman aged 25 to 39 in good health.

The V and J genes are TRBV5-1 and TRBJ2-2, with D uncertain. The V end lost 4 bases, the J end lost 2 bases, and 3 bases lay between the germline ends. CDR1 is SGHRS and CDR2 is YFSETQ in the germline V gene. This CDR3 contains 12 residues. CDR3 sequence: CASSPNTGELFF. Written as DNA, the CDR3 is TGCGCCAGCAGCCCCAACACCGGGGAGCTGTTTTTT.

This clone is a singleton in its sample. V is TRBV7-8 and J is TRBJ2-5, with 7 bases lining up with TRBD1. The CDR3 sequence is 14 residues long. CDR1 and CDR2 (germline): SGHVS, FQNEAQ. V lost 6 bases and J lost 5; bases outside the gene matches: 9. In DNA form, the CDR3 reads TGTGCCAGCAGTTCAAATACAGGGGCGGAGACCCAGTACTTC. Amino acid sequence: CASSSNTGAETQYF.

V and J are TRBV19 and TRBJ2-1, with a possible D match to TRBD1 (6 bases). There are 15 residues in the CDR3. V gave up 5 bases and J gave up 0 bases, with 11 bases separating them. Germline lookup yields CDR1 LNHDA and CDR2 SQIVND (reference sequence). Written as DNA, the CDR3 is TGTGCCAGTAGTTCCGACAGGCGCTCCTACAATGAGCAGTTCTTC. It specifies CASSSDRRSYNEQFF.

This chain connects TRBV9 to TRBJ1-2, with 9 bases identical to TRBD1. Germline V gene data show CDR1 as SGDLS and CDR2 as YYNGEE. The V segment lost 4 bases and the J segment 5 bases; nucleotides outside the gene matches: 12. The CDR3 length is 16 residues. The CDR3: CASSPIGGQGVYGYTF. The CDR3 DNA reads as TGTGCCAGCAGCCCTATAGGGGGACAGGGTGTTTATGGCTACACCTTC.

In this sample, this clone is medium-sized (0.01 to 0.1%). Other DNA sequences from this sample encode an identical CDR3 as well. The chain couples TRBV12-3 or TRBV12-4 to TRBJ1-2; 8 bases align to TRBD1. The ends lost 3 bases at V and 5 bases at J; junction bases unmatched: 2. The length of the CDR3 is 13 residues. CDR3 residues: CASSFDRGYGYTF. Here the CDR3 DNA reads TGTGCCAGCAGTTTCGACAGGGGATATGGCTACACCTTC.

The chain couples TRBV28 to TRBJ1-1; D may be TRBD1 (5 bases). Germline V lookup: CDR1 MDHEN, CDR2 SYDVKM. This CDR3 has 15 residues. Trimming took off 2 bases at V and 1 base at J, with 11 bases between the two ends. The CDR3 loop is CASSLGRGANTEAFF. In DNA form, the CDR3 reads TGTGCCAGCAGTTTAGGGAGGGGCGCGAACACTGAAGCTTTCTTT.

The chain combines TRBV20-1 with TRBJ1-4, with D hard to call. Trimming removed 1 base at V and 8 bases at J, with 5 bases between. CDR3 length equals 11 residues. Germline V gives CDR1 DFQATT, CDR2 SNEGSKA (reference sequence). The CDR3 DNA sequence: TGCAGTGCTAGAGTTGGCGAAAAACTGTTTTTT. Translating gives CSARVGEKLFF.

The CDR3 DNA reads as TGTGCCAGCAGCGCCGACAGGGAGTATGGCTACACCTTC. Protein sequence: CASSADREYGYTF. The chain employs TRBV5-4 and TRBJ1-2; 7 bases align to TRBD1. Germline lookup yields CDR1 SGHNT and CDR2 YYREEE (reference sequence). Unmatched junction bases numbered 5, after V lost 4 bases and J lost 5 bases. This CDR3 has 13 amino acids.

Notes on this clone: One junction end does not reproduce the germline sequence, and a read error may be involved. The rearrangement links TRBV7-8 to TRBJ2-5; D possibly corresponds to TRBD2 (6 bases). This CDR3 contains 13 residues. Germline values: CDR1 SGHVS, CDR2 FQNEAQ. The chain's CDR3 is CASSGGIQEAQYF. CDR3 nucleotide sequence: TGTGCCAGCAGCGGGGGGATCCAAGAGGCCCAGTACTTC.

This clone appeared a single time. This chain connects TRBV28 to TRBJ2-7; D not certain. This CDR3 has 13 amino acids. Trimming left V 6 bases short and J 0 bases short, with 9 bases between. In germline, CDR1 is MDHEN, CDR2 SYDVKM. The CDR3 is CASRPRSSYEQYF. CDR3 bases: TGTGCCAGCAGGCCCAGGTCCTCCTACGAGCAGTACTTC.

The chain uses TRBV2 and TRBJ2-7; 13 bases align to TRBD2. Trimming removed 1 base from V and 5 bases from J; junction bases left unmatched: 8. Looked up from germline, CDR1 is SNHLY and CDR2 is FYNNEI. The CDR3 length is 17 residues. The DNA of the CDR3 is TGTGCCAGCAGTGAAGTTTGGACTAGCGGGAGTAGAGACGAGCAGTACTTC. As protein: CASSEVWTSGSRDEQYF. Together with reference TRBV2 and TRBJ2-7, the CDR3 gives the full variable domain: EPEVTQTPSHQVTQMGQEVILRCVPISNHLYFYWYRQILGQKVEFLVSFYNNEISEKSEIFDDQFSVERPDGSNFTLKIRSTKLEDSAMYFCASSEVWTSGSRDEQYFGPGTRLTVT.

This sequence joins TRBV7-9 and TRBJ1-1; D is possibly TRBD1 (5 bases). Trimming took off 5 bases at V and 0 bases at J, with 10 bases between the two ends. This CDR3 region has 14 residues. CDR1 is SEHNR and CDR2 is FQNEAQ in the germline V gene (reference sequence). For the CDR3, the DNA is TGTGCCAGCAGCCGCGGACACCTGAACACTGAAGCTTTCTTT. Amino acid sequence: CASSRGHLNTEAFF.

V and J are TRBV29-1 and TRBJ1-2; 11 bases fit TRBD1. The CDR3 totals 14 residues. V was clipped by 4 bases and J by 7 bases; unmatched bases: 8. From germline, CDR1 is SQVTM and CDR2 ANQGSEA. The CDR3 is CSVVAGTGGGGYTF. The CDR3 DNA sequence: TGCAGCGTTGTGGCCGGGACAGGGGGGGGTGGCTACACCTTC.

This CDR3 is CASSLDGWDEQFF. As DNA, the CDR3 is TGTGCCAGCAGCTTAGACGGATGGGATGAGCAGTTCTTC. V usage is TRBV11-2 and J usage is TRBJ2-1; no firm D call. The CDR3 is 13 amino acids. The germline V and J ends were trimmed by 0 bases and 8 bases, with 8 bases remaining between them. Per the germline V gene, CDR1 is SGHAT and CDR2 is FQNNGV.

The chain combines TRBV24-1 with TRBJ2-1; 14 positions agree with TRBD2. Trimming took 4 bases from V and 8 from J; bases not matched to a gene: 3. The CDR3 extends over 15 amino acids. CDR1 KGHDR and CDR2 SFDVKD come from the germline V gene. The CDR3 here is CATSEGTSGSYEQFF. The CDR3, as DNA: TGTGCCACCAGTGAGGGGACTAGCGGGAGCTATGAGCAGTTCTTC.

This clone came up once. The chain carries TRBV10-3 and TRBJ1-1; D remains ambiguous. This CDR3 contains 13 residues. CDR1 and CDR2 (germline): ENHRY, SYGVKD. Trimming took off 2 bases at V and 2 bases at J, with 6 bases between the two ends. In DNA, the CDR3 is TGTGCCATCAGTGAGAGGGATAACACTGAAGCTTTCTTT. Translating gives CAISERDNTEAFF.

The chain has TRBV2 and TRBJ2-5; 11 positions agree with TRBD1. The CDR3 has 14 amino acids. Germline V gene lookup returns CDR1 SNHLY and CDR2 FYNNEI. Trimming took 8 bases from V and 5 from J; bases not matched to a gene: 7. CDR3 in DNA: TGTGCCAGCTCAACCGGGACAGGGGGGGAGACCCAGTACTTC. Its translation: CASSTGTGGETQYF.

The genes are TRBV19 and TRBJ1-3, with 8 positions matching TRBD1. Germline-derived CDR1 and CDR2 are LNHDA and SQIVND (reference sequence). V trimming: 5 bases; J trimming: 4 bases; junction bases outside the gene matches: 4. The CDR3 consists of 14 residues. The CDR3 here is CASSRQGNGNTIYF. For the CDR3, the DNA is TGTGCCAGTAGTCGACAGGGGAACGGAAACACCATATATTTT.

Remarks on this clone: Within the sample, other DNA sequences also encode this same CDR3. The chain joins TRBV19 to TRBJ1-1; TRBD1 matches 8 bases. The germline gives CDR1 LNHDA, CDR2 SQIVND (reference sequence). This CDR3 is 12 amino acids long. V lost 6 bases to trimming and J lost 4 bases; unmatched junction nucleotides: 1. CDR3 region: CASRDRATEAFF. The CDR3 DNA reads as TGTGCCAGTAGGGACAGGGCCACTGAAGCTTTCTTT.

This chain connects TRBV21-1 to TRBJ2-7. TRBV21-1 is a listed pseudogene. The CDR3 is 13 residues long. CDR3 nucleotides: TGTGCCAGCACCCCCGGCTATGCCTACGAGCAGTACTTC. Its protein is CASTPGYAYEQYF.

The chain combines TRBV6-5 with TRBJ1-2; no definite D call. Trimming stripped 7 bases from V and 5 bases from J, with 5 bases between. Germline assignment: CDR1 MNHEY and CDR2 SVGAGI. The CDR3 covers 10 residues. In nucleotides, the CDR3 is TGTGCCAGCACAGCTTATGGCTACACCTTC. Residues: CASTAYGYTF.

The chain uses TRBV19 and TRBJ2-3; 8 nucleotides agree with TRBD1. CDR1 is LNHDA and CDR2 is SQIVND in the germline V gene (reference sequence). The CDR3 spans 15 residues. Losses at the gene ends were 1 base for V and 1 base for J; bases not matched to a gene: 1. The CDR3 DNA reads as TGTGCCAGTAGTATAGTGACAGGGGGCACAGATACGCAGTATTTT. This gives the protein CASSIVTGGTDTQYF.

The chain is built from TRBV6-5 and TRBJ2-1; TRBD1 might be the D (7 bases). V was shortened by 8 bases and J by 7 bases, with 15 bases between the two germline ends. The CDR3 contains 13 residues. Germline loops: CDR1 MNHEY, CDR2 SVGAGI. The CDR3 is CASGGQGVNEQFF. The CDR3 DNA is TGTGCCAGCGGGGGGCAGGGGGTAAATGAGCAGTTCTTC.

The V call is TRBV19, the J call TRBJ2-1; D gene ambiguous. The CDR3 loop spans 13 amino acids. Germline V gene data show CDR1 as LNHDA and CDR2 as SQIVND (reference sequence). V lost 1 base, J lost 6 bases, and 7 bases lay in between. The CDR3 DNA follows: TGTGCCAGTAGTATAGCGGAGTCCAATGAGCAGTTCTTC. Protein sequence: CASSIAESNEQFF. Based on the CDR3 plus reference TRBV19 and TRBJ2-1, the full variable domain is DGGITQSPKYLFRKEGQNVTLSCEQNLNHDAMYWYRQDPGQGLRLIYYSQIVNDFQKGDIAEGYSVSREKKESFPLTVTSAQKNPTAFYLCASSIAESNEQFFGPGTRLTVL.

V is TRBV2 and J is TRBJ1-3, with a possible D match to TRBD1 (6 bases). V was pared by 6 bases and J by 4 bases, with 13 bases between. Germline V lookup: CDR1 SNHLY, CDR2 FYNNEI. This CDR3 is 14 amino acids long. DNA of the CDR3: TGTGCCAGCAGCTACTCCCAGGGGGGAAACACCATATATTTT. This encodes CASSYSQGGNTIYF. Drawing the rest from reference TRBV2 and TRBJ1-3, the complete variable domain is EPEVTQTPSHQVTQMGQEVILRCVPISNHLYFYWYRQILGQKVEFLVSFYNNEISEKSEIFDDQFSVERPDGSNFTLKIRSTKLEDSAMYFCASSYSQGGNTIYFGEGSWLTVV.

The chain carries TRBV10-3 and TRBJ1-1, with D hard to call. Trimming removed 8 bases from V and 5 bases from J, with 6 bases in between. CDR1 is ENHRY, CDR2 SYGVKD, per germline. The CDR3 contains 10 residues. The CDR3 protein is CAIPGTEAFF. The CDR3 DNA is TGTGCCATCCCTGGGACTGAAGCTTTCTTT.

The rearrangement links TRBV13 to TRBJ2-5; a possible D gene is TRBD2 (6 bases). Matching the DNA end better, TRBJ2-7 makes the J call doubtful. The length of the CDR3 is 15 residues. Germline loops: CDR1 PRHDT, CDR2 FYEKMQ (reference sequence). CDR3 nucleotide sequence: TGTGCCAGCAGTAGGGTCGGGACTTCGAACTACGAGCAGTACTTC. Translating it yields CASSRVGTSNYEQYF.

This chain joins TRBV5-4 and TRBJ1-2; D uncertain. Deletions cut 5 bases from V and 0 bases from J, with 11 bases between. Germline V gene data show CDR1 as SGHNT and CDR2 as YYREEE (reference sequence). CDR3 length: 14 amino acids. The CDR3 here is CASRSQLANYGYTF. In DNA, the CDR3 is TGTGCCAGCAGGTCGCAGTTAGCTAACTATGGCTACACCTTC.

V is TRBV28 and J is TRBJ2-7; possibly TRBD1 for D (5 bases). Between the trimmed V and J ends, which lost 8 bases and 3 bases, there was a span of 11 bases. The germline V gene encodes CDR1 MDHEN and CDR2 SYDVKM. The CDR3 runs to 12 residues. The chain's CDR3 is CASQGRNYEQYF. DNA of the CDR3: TGTGCCAGCCAGGGTAGGAACTACGAGCAGTACTTC.

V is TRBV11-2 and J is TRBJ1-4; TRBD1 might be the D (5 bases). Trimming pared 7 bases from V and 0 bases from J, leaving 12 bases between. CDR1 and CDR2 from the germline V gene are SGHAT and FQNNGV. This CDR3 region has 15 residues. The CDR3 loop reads CASNLGDTTNEKLFF. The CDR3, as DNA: TGTGCCAGCAATTTAGGGGATACAACTAATGAAAAACTGTTTTTT. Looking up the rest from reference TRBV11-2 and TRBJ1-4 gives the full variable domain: EAGVAQSPRYKIIEKRQSVAFWCNPISGHATLYWYQQILGQGPKLLIQFQNNGVVDDSQLPKDRFSAERLKGVDSTLKIQPAKLEDSAVYLCASNLGDTTNEKLFFGSGTQLSVL.

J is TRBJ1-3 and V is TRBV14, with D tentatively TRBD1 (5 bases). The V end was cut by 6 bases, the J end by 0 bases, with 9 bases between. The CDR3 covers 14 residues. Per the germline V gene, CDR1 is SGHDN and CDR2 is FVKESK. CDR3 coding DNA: TGTGCCAGCAGTCGACAGAGCTCTGGAAACACCATATATTTT. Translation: CASSRQSSGNTIYF. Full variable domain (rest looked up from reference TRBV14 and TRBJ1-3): EAGVTQFPSHSVIEKGQTVTLRCDPISGHDNLYWYRRVMGKEIKFLLHFVKESKQDESGMPNNRFLAERTGGTYSTLKVQPAELEDSGVYFCASSRQSSGNTIYFGEGSWLTVV.

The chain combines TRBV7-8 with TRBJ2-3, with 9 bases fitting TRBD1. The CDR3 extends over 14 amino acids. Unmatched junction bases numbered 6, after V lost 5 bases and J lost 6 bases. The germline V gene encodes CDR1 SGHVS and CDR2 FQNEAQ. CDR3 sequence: CASSLDRGGDTQYF. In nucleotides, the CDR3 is TGTGCCAGCAGCCTGGACAGGGGAGGGGATACGCAGTATTTT. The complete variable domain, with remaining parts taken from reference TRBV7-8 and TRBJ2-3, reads GAGVSQSPRYKVAKRGQDVALRCDPISGHVSLFWYQQALGQGPEFLTYFQNEAQLDKSGLPSDRFFAERPEGSVSTLKIQRTQQEDSAVYLCASSLDRGGDTQYFGPGTRLTVL.